This T cell receptor beta chain emerged from a study of blood T cell repertoires in COVID-19. Looking at the study overall: Whether acute or convalescent, the COVID-19 samples came from the United States, Italy and Spain. PBMCs, B-cell-depleted T cells, or T cells provided the cDNA or gDNA that made up the material.

The CDR3 is 16 amino acids. Trimming removed 2 bases from V and 4 bases from J, with 17 bases in between. CDR1 and CDR2 (germline): SGHVS, FQNEAQ. Participant ages covered roughly 18 to 90 years across 25 or so US areas. The table came from immunoSEQ multiplex PCR; TCRdb's copy has only in-frame clones and leaves some out. This sample has fewer than 400,000 clones, with roughly 89% found just once. The source is a man between 60 and 70 years old who had recovered from COVID-19. The sample comprised PBMCs or T cells enriched from blood (not recorded which). The rearrangement uses TRBV7-8 and TRBJ2-5, with D possibly TRBD2 on 5 matching bases. The CDR3 protein is CASSLLPGKGPETQYF. The CDR3 DNA reads as TGTGCCAGCAGCTTATTGCCGGGGAAAGGTCCAGAGACCCAGTACTTC.